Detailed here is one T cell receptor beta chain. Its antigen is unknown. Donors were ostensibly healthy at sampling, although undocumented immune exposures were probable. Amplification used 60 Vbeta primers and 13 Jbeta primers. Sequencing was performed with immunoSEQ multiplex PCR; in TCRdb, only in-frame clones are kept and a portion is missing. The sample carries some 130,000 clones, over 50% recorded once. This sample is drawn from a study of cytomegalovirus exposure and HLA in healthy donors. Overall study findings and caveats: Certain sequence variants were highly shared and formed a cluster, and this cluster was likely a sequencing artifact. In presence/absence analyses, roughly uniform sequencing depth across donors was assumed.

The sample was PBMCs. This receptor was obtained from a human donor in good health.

The CDR3 reads CASSLVLSEQYF. CDR3 DNA: TGTGCCAGCAGTTTAGTCCTGTCCGAGCAGTACTTC. V and J are TRBV6-6 and TRBJ2-7; D unresolved. CDR3 length equals 12 residues. Trimming shortened V by 4 bases and J by 6 bases, and 10 bases separated the two germline ends. CDR1 is MNHNY and CDR2 is SVGAGI in the germline V gene (reference sequence).